The text below deals with one T cell receptor beta chain. Relative to the germline gene, one junction end is altered; a read error may explain this. The sample comes from a study of regulatory T cells in long-lasting Graves disease. Described time point: newly diagnosed GD, antithyroid drugs for less than 3 months. Extracted RNA from PBMCs served as the source of the TCR library. The TCR beta library used iRepertoire HTBI primers with Arm-PCR amplification of CDR3. TCRdb re-analysed the multiplex PCR reads in MiXCR, keeping a single row per CDR3 protein. This table holds more than 450,000 distinct CDR3 sequences, around 15% found once. The data were also submitted as part of a second study, on T cells in Graves' hyperthyroidism and ophthalmopathy.

The sample here was peripheral blood mononuclear cells (PBMCs), taken at new diagnosis, from a patient treated with antithyroid drugs. This clonotype was sampled from a man in his forties with Graves disease.

The CDR3 DNA is TGCAGTGCTATGCTGCGGGAGGGCTACGAGCAGGACTTC. Amino acids: CSAMLREGYEQDF. The genes are TRBV20-1 and TRBJ2-7; 9 bases match TRBD2. The CDR3 is 13 residues long. Looked up from germline, CDR1 is DFQATT and CDR2 is SNEGSKA (reference sequence).